The T cell receptor (beta chain) under discussion was sequenced for a study of cytomegalovirus exposure and HLA in healthy donors. The PCR ran on 60 Vbeta and 13 Jbeta primers. This table comes from immunoSEQ multiplex PCR, and its TCRdb copy is limited to in-frame clones, with some not included. Listed are around 130,000 clones; about 1.6% falls within the top ten. CDR1 is SGHRS and CDR2 is YFSETQ in the germline V gene. The V end was cut by 0 bases, the J end by 2 bases, with 13 bases between. This CDR3 comprises 16 residues. The sample taken for sequencing was PBMCs. The rearrangement joins TRBV5-1 to TRBJ2-3; unclear D gene. The receptor's source is a woman in her thirties or forties in good health and CMV-seronegative. The CDR3 loop reads CASSLAMELTTDTQYF. The CDR3 nucleotides are TGCGCCAGCAGCTTGGCCATGGAGCTAACCACAGATACGCAGTATTTT. Full variable domain (remainder filled in from reference TRBV5-1 and TRBJ2-3): KAGVTQTPRYLIKTRGQQVTLSCSPISGHRSVSWYQQTPGQGLQFLFEYFSETQRNKGNFPGRFSGRQFSNSRSEMNVSTLELGDSALYLCASSLAMELTTDTQYFGPGTRLTVL.